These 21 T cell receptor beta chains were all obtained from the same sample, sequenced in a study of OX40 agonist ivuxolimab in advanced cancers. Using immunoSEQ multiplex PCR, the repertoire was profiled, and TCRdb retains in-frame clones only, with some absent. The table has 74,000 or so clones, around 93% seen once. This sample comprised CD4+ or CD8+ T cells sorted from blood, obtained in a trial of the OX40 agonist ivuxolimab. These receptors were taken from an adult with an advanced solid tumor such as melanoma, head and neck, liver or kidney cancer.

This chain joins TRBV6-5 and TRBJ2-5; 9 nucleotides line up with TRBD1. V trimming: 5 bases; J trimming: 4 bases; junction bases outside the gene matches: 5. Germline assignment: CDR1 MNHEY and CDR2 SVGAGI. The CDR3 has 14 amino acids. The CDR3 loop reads CASSHDRGAETQYF. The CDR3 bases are TGTGCCAGCAGTCATGACAGGGGGGCAGAGACCCAGTACTTC.

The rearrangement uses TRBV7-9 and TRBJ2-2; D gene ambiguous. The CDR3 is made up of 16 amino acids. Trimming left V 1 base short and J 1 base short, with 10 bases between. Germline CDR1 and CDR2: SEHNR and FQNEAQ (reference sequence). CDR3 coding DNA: TGTGCCAGCAGCTTAGGTCTGGGTTGGAACACCGGGGAGCTGTTTTTT. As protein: CASSLGLGWNTGELFF. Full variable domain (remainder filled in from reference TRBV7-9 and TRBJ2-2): DTGVSQNPRHKITKRGQNVTFRCDPISEHNRLYWYRQTLGQGPEFLTYFQNEAQLEKSRLLSDRFSAERPKGSFSTLEIQRTEQGDSAMYLCASSLGLGWNTGELFFGEGSRLTVL.

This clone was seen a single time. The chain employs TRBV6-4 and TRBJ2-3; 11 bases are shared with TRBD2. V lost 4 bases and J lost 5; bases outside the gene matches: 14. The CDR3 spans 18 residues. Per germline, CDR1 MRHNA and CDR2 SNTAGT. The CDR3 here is CASSGPLTSGMVGDTQYF. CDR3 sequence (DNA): TGTGCCAGCAGTGGCCCCCTGACTAGCGGGATGGTCGGAGATACGCAGTATTTT.

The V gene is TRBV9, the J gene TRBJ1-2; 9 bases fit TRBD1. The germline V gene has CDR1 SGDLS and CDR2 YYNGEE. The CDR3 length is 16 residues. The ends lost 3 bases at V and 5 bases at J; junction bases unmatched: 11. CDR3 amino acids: CASSGFPGQGSYGYTF. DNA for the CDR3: TGTGCCAGCAGCGGATTCCCGGGACAGGGTTCGTATGGCTACACCTTC.

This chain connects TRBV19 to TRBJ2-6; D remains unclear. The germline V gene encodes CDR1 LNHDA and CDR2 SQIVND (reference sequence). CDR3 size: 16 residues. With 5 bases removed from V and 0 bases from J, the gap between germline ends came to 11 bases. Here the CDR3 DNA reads TGTGCCAGTAGTCCCCGAATCAGCTCTGGGGCCAACGTCCTGACTTTC. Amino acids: CASSPRISSGANVLTF.

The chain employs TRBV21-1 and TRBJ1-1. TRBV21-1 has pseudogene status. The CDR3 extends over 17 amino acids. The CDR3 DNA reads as TGTGCCAGCAGCAAATTGGGGGTTCATTTTATGAACACTGAAGCTTTCTTT. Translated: CASSKLGVHFMNTEAFF.

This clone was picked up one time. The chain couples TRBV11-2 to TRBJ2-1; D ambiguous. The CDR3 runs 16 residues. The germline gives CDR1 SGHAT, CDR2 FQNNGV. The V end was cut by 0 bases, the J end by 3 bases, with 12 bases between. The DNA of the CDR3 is TGTGCCAGCAGCTTAGATCAGCTGTCGATCTACAATGAGCAGTTCTTC. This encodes CASSLDQLSIYNEQFF.

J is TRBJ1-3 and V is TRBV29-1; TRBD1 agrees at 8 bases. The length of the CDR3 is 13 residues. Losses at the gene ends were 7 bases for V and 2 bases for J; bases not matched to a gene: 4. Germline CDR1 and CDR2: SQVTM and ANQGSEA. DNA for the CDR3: TGCAGCGCCAGGACAGGGACTGGAAACACCATATATTTT. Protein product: CSARTGTGNTIYF. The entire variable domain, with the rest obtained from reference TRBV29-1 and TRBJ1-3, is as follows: SAVISQKPSRDICQRGTSLTIQCQVDSQVTMMFWYRQQPGQSLTLIATANQGSEATYESGFVIDKFPISRPNLTFSTLTVSNMSPEDSSIYLCSARTGTGNTIYFGEGSWLTVV.

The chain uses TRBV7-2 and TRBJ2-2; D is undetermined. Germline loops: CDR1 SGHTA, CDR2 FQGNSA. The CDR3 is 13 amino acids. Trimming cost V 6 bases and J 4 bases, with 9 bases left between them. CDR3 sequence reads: CASRLSGTGELFF. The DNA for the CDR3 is TGTGCCAGCAGGCTTTCAGGCACCGGGGAGCTGTTTTTT.

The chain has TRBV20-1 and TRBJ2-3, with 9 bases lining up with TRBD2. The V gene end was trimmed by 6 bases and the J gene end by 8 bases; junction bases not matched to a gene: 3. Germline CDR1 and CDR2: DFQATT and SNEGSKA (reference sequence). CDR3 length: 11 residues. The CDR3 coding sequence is TGCAGTGCGGGGACTAGCTTTACGCAGTATTTT. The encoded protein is CSAGTSFTQYF.

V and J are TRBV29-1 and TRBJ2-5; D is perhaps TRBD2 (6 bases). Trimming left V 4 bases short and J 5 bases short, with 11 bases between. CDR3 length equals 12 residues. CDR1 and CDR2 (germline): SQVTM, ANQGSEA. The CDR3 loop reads CSVGRAPETQYF. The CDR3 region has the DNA TGCAGCGTTGGGAGGGCCCCGGAGACCCAGTACTTC.

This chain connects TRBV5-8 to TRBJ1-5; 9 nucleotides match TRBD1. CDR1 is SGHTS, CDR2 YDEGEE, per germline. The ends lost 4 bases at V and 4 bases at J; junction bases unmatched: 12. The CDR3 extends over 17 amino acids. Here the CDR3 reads CASSASGTGRGNQPQHF. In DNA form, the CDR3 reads TGTGCCAGCAGCGCCTCGGGGACAGGGAGAGGAAATCAGCCCCAGCATTTT.

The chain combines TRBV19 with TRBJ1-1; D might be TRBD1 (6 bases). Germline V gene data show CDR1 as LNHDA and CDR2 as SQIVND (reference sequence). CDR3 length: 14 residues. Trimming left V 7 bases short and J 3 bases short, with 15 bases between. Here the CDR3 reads CASTQRGGDTEAFF. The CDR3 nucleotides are TGTGCCAGTACCCAAAGGGGGGGCGACACTGAAGCTTTCTTT.

CDR3 sequence: CASSPRFQETQYF. The CDR3, as DNA: TGTGCCAGCAGCCCCCGCTTCCAAGAGACCCAGTACTTC. The chain links TRBV7-2 to TRBJ2-5; D remains unclear. CDR3 length: 13 residues. Per germline, CDR1 SGHTA and CDR2 FQGNSA. Trimming took 5 bases from V and 1 from J, leaving 8 bases between them.

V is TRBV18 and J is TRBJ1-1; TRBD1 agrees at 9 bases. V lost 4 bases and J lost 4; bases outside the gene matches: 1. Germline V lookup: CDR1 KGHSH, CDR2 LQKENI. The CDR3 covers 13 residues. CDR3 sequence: CASSLGQGTEAFF. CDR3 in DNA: TGTGCCAGCTCACTGGGACAGGGCACTGAAGCTTTCTTT.

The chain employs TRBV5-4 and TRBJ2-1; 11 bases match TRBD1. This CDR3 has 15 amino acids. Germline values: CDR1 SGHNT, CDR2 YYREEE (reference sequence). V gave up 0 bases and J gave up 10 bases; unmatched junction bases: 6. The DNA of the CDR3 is TGTGCCAGCAGCTTGGGTGGACAGGGGGCAGGGGAGCAGTTCTTC. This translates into CASSLGGQGAGEQFF.

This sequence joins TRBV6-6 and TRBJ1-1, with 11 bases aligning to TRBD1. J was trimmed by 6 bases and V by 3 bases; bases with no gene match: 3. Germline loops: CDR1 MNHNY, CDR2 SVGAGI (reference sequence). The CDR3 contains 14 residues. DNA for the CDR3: TGTGCCAGCAGTTATACGGGACAGGGGGCTGAAGCTTTCTTT. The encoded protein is CASSYTGQGAEAFF.

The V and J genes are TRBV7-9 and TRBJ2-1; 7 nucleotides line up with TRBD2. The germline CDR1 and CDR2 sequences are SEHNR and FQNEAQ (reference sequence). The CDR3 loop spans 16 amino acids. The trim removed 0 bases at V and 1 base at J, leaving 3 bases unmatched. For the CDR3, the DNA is TGTGCCAGCAGCTTAGCCCGAGCGGGATCCTACAATGAGCAGTTCTTC. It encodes CASSLARAGSYNEQFF.

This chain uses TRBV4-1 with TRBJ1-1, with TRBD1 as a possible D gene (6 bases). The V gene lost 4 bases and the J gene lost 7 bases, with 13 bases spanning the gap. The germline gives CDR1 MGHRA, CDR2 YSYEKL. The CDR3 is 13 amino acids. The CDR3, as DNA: TGCGCCAGCAGCCTCAACCAGGGGTTTGAAGCTTTCTTT. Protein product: CASSLNQGFEAFF.

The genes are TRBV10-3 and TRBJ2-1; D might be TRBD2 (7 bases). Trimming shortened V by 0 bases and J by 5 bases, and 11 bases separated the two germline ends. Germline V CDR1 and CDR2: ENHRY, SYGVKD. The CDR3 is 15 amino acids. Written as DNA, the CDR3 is TGTGCCATCAGTGAGTCGGGGGGGCAGGACAATGAGCAGTTCTTC. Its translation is CAISESGGQDNEQFF.

CDR3 loop: CSVARQEPYEQYF. The CDR3 coding sequence is TGCAGCGTAGCCCGACAGGAGCCCTACGAGCAGTACTTC. The chain combines TRBV29-1 with TRBJ2-7; possible D gene TRBD1, 6 bases. The CDR3 contains 13 residues. Germline-derived CDR1 and CDR2 are SQVTM and ANQGSEA. V lost 6 bases, J lost 2 bases, and 14 bases lay in between.